This is a list of T cell receptor beta chains from one sample in a study of shared T cell receptors in the human thymus. Only in-frame clones appear in the TCRdb table, and some are missing; sequencing was by immunoSEQ multiplex PCR. The table includes approximately 730,000 clones, approximately 85% detected once. These data were likewise used in another study, on human thymus T cells.

Material for sequencing was thymocytes. These receptors were collected from a girl under two years old with a congenital heart defect. Each CDR3 is given with its conserved first and last residue. The D gene is left open where the match is weak. Size is omitted from some rows. Given values are once, few, many or a class for expanded clones.

17	TRBV27	TRBJ1-3	.	TRBD1	TGTGCCAGCAGTTTGAACCCGGGACAGGCTAGGGCGAACACCATATATTTT	CASSLNPGQARANTIYF
12	TRBV28	TRBJ1-1	few	.	TGTGCCAGCAGTTTCTGGAACACTGAAGCTTTCTTT	CASSFWNTEAFF
11	TRBV20-1	TRBJ2-3	.	.	TGCAGTGCTAGTCGCGAAGATACGCAGTATTTT	CSASREDTQYF
16	TRBV5-1	TRBJ1-1	.	TRBD1	TGCGCCAGCAGCCCCCAAGGACAGGGCCTGAACACTGAAGCTTTCTTT	CASSPQGQGLNTEAFF
13	TRBV27	TRBJ2-4	.	TRBD1	TGTGCCAGCAGCCGGGACAGACTAAACATTCAGTACTTC	CASSRDRLNIQYF
18	TRBV11-2	TRBJ1-3	.	.	TGTGCCAGCAGCTTAAGCCGCCCATCGCCGTTCTCTGGAAACACCATATATTTT	CASSLSRPSPFSGNTIYF
14	TRBV7-9	TRBJ2-7	.	TRBD1	TGTGCCAGCAGCACAGGGGGACAGATTTACGAGCAGTACTTC	CASSTGGQIYEQYF
22	TRBV4-3	TRBJ1-5	once	.	TGCGCCAGCAGCCAAGACCACCATCCGGACTCCGGCGTTCGAGGTTCGATGCAGCCCCAGCATTTT	CASSQDHHPDSGVRGSMQPQHF
15	TRBV27	TRBJ1-2	.	.	TGTGCCAGCAGTTTATCGGCGGGGGGCGGCTATGGCTACACCTTC	CASSLSAGGGYGYTF
19	TRBV4-1	TRBJ2-2	.	TRBD2	TGCGCCAGCAGCCAAGAACCTCGCGGGGGGGCAGTATGGACCGGGGAGCTGTTTTTT	CASSQEPRGGAVWTGELFF
15	TRBV7-3	TRBJ2-1	.	.	TGTGCCAGCAGCTTAACATATGGGGGGTACAATGAGCAGTTCTTC	CASSLTYGGYNEQFF